This T cell receptor beta chain comes out of a study of low-dose radiotherapy and immunotherapy resistance in tumors. A roughly 21-cycle PCR with a constant-region primer and V-primer adapter amplified TCRs. TCRdb independently ran MiXCR on the reads; one entry per CDR3 protein. The sample shows 40,000 to 65,000 distinct CDR3 sequences, around 34% of them seen only once. In this sample, this clonotype turned up a few times. The CDR3 length is 16 residues. The germline CDR1 and CDR2 sequences are SGDLS and YYNGEE. V gave up 3 bases and J gave up 7 bases; unmatched junction bases: 12. Time point specified: after trial treatment. The treatment: LDRT plus nivolumab, ipilimumab, low-dose cyclophosphamide and aspirin (RACIN trial). The presence of advanced solid tumors lacking tumor-infiltrating lymphocytes characterized eligible patients.

The J gene is TRBJ2-1, the V gene TRBV9, with 8 bases that match TRBD2. Sequencing was performed on PBMCs, taken after low-dose radiotherapy plus immunotherapy. This receptor was taken from a male donor with rectosigmoid adenocarcinoma. The CDR3 sequence is CASSAWGAGGQNEQFF. CDR3 nucleotides: TGTGCCAGCAGCGCCTGGGGTGCGGGAGGTCAAAATGAGCAGTTCTTC.